The T cell receptor (beta chain) described here comes from a study of T cells after yellow fever vaccination. TCRdb used MiXCR to reprocess the 5' RACE reads, holding one entry per CDR3 protein. The sample has some 220,000 distinct CDR3 sequences, 2.5% to 3.5% seen once. This clonotype was counted many times. V lost 7 bases and J lost 3; bases outside the gene matches: 2. Looked up from germline, CDR1 is MNHEY and CDR2 is SVGEGT. This CDR3 is built from 13 residues. The chain joins TRBV6-2 or TRBV6-3 to TRBJ2-1; 8 bases map to TRBD2. The input for sequencing was CD4+ T cells sorted from PBMCs, taken 10 days after the yellow fever booster vaccination. This sequence originates from a man aged 18-30 years who received the YFV17D yellow fever vaccine. The CDR3 here is CASTGTSYNEQFF. DNA of the CDR3: TGTGCCAGCACCGGGACTAGCTACAATGAGCAGTTCTTC.